Listed below are T cell receptor beta chains from one sample, sequenced in a study of blood T cell repertoires in COVID-19. Sequencing was performed with immunoSEQ multiplex PCR; in TCRdb, only in-frame clones are kept and a portion is missing. The sample lists some 77,000 clones; roughly 87% were seen once. Specimen: peripheral blood. These TCRs come from a man younger than 40 with acute or convalescent COVID-19. The CDR3 runs from the conserved cysteine through the conserved F or W. Each record gives: D gene, clone size, J gene, V gene, CDR3 DNA, CDR3 protein. The D gene is left open where the match is weak. Not all rows give a size; the values are once, few, many and, for expanded clones, a class.

D gene: -; clone size: -; J gene: TRBJ1-1; V gene: TRBV9; CDR3 DNA: TGTGCCAGCAGCGTAACCGACAGGCGGTACACTGAAGCTTTCTTT; CDR3 protein: CASSVTDRRYTEAFF
D gene: TRBD2; clone size: -; J gene: TRBJ2-7; V gene: TRBV27; CDR3 DNA: TGTGCCAGCACCGGGACTAGAGGGTCCTACGAGCAGTACTTC; CDR3 protein: CASTGTRGSYEQYF
D gene: -; clone size: -; J gene: TRBJ2-3; V gene: TRBV7-2; CDR3 DNA: TGTGCCAGCAACGAGGGCCTGTCAGATACGCAGTATTTT; CDR3 protein: CASNEGLSDTQYF
D gene: -; clone size: -; J gene: TRBJ1-1; V gene: TRBV4-1; CDR3 DNA: TGCGCCAGCAGCCAAGAGGGGCCAGTGGGGAACACTGAAGCTTTCTTT; CDR3 protein: CASSQEGPVGNTEAFF
D gene: -; clone size: -; J gene: TRBJ2-5; V gene: TRBV28; CDR3 DNA: TGTGCCAGCAGTCCCCCCAGGCGGGGCCAGTACTTC; CDR3 protein: CASSPPRRGQYF
D gene: -; clone size: few; J gene: TRBJ1-5; V gene: TRBV7-9; CDR3 DNA: TGTGCCAGCAGCTTCCTTAATCAGCCCCAGCATTTT; CDR3 protein: CASSFLNQPQHF
D gene: -; clone size: -; J gene: TRBJ1-2; V gene: TRBV5-5; CDR3 DNA: TGTGCCAGCAGTTTGAATCCGGGGGAGAATCTAGGCTACACCTTC; CDR3 protein: CASSLNPGENLGYTF
D gene: TRBD2; clone size: -; J gene: TRBJ2-1; V gene: TRBV7-2; CDR3 DNA: TGTGCCAGCAGCCCCCAGTTAGCGGGAGGCAATGAGCAGTTCTTC; CDR3 protein: CASSPQLAGGNEQFF
D gene: TRBD2; clone size: -; J gene: TRBJ2-1; V gene: TRBV5-1; CDR3 DNA: TGCGCCAGCAGCACCCTACTAGCGGGAGGGCTAAATGAGCAGTTCTTC; CDR3 protein: CASSTLLAGGLNEQFF
D gene: -; clone size: once; J gene: TRBJ2-1; V gene: TRBV28; CDR3 DNA: TGTGCCAGCAGGGACTGGAGCTCCTACAATGAGCAGTTCTTC; CDR3 protein: CASRDWSSYNEQFF
D gene: -; clone size: -; J gene: TRBJ1-2; V gene: TRBV7-9; CDR3 DNA: TGTGCCAGCAGCTTAGTCCGGGGGGGCTACACCTTC; CDR3 protein: CASSLVRGGYTF
D gene: -; clone size: -; J gene: TRBJ2-2; V gene: TRBV23-1; CDR3 DNA: TGCGCCAGCAGTCAAGGACAGACGAACACCGGGGAGCTGTTTTTT; CDR3 protein: CASSQGQTNTGELFF
D gene: -; clone size: -; J gene: TRBJ1-4; V gene: TRBV28; CDR3 DNA: TGTGCCAGCAGCCTCTGGACAACAAGCACAAGAAAACTGTTTTTT; CDR3 protein: CASSLWTTSTRKLFF
D gene: TRBD1; clone size: -; J gene: TRBJ2-7; V gene: TRBV11-2; CDR3 DNA: TGTGCCAGCAGTTCCGGACAGGGGGGGTACGAGCAGTACTTC; CDR3 protein: CASSSGQGGYEQYF
D gene: -; clone size: -; J gene: TRBJ1-1; V gene: TRBV28; CDR3 DNA: TGTGCCAGCAGCTCCCCGGTTGAGAGAGCTTTCTTT; CDR3 protein: CASSSPVERAFF
D gene: -; clone size: -; J gene: TRBJ2-2; V gene: TRBV3-1/TRBV3-2; CDR3 DNA: TGTGCCAGCAGCCCCCGCGTTCTGGACACCGGGGAGCTGTTTTTT; CDR3 protein: CASSPRVLDTGELFF
D gene: -; clone size: -; J gene: TRBJ2-2; V gene: TRBV6-1; CDR3 DNA: TGTGCCAGCAGTGTCGGTCAGGTCGGGAACACCGGGGAGCTGTTTTTT; CDR3 protein: CASSVGQVGNTGELFF
D gene: -; clone size: -; J gene: TRBJ2-5; V gene: TRBV5-1; CDR3 DNA: TGCGCCAGCAGCCAGACAGCCCATTCGGAGACCCAGTACTTC; CDR3 protein: CASSQTAHSETQYF
D gene: TRBD2; clone size: -; J gene: TRBJ2-1; V gene: TRBV7-2; CDR3 DNA: TGTGCCAGCAGCTTAGCGGGACTAGGGAATGAGCAGTTCTTC; CDR3 protein: CASSLAGLGNEQFF
D gene: TRBD2; clone size: once; J gene: TRBJ2-3; V gene: TRBV12-5; CDR3 DNA: TGTGCTAGTGGATCCGGGACTAGCGGGAGCACAGATACGCAGTATTTT; CDR3 protein: CASGSGTSGSTDTQYF
D gene: TRBD1; clone size: -; J gene: TRBJ2-3; V gene: TRBV19; CDR3 DNA: TGTGCCAGTAGTATCCGACAGGGGACAGATACGCAGTATTTT; CDR3 protein: CASSIRQGTDTQYF
D gene: -; clone size: -; J gene: TRBJ2-7; V gene: TRBV28; CDR3 DNA: TGTGCCAGCAGGACCGACAGGACGACCTACGAGCAGTACTTC; CDR3 protein: CASRTDRTTYEQYF
D gene: TRBD2; clone size: once; J gene: TRBJ2-7; V gene: TRBV7-2; CDR3 DNA: TGTGCCAGCAGCTTAGACTGGCGGACTAGCGGGACCTACGAGCAGTACTTC; CDR3 protein: CASSLDWRTSGTYEQYF
D gene: -; clone size: once; J gene: TRBJ1-4; V gene: TRBV27; CDR3 DNA: TGTGCCAGCAGTCCCTATTTTGACAGACTTAATGAAAAACTGTTTTTT; CDR3 protein: CASSPYFDRLNEKLFF
D gene: -; clone size: -; J gene: TRBJ1-2; V gene: TRBV10-1; CDR3 DNA: TGCGCCAGCAGAAACAATCTCCAACCGGGGGGGGCCTATGGCTACACCTTC; CDR3 protein: CASRNNLQPGGAYGYTF
D gene: TRBD2; clone size: -; J gene: TRBJ2-1; V gene: TRBV28; CDR3 DNA: TGTGCCAGCAGTCACTTCGCCGGGACTAGCATATACAATGAGCAGTTCTTC; CDR3 protein: CASSHFAGTSIYNEQFF
D gene: -; clone size: few; J gene: TRBJ2-1; V gene: TRBV10-2; CDR3 DNA: TGTTCGGGCGGGAACTACAATGAGCAGTTCTTC; CDR3 protein: CSGGNYNEQFF
D gene: -; clone size: -; J gene: TRBJ1-3; V gene: TRBV9; CDR3 DNA: TGTGCCAGCATGACTTGTGTGAGAAACACCATATATTTT; CDR3 protein: CASMTCVRNTIYF
D gene: TRBD2; clone size: -; J gene: TRBJ2-5; V gene: TRBV5-6; CDR3 DNA: TGTGCCAGCAGCCTGCTACTAGCGGGAGGAGCGGAGGAAGAGACCCAGTACTTC; CDR3 protein: CASSLLLAGGAEEETQYF
D gene: -; clone size: -; J gene: TRBJ1-2; V gene: TRBV28; CDR3 DNA: TGTGCCAGCAAGCGTACTAAAGGAGAGGATGGCTACACCTTC; CDR3 protein: CASKRTKGEDGYTF
D gene: TRBD1; clone size: -; J gene: TRBJ2-7; V gene: TRBV2; CDR3 DNA: TGTGCCAGCAGAGCACAGGGGGCCGGGACCAGAGGGGGAAGGAACTTC; CDR3 protein: CASRAQGAGTRGGRNF
D gene: TRBD2; clone size: -; J gene: TRBJ2-5; V gene: TRBV2; CDR3 DNA: TGTGCCAGCAGTACTAGCGGGAGAGTAGAGACCCAGTACTTC; CDR3 protein: CASSTSGRVETQYF
D gene: -; clone size: -; J gene: TRBJ2-2; V gene: TRBV28; CDR3 DNA: TGTGCCAGCAGCCTGAACACCGGGGAGCTGTTTTTT; CDR3 protein: CASSLNTGELFF
D gene: -; clone size: -; J gene: TRBJ1-1; V gene: TRBV19; CDR3 DNA: TGTGCCAGTTACGACAGGACCCGAAGGAACACTGAAGCTTTCTTT; CDR3 protein: CASYDRTRRNTEAFF
D gene: -; clone size: few; J gene: TRBJ2-3; V gene: TRBV21-1; CDR3 DNA: TGTGCCAGCCGAAGCGGGGATACGCAGTATTTT; CDR3 protein: CASRSGDTQYF
D gene: -; clone size: -; J gene: TRBJ2-5; V gene: TRBV7-2; CDR3 DNA: TGTGCCAGCAGCTTATCAGGGGCGCGTGAGACCCAGTACTTC; CDR3 protein: CASSLSGARETQYF
D gene: TRBD2; clone size: once; J gene: TRBJ2-3; V gene: TRBV4-2; CDR3 DNA: TGTGCCAGCAGCCCCACCGAGGGACTACACACAGATACGCAGTATTTT; CDR3 protein: CASSPTEGLHTDTQYF
D gene: -; clone size: -; J gene: TRBJ2-5; V gene: TRBV7-2; CDR3 DNA: TGTGCCAGCACCTCGTCGGAGACCCAGTACTTC; CDR3 protein: CASTSSETQYF
D gene: TRBD2; clone size: -; J gene: TRBJ2-1; V gene: TRBV14; CDR3 DNA: TGTGCCAGCAGCTGGGCGGGAGGGCTCTACAATGAGCAGTTCTTC; CDR3 protein: CASSWAGGLYNEQFF
D gene: -; clone size: many; J gene: TRBJ1-5; V gene: TRBV5-8; CDR3 DNA: TGTGCCAGCAGACAGATCACAGGGATTCAGCCCCAGCATTTT; CDR3 protein: CASRQITGIQPQHF